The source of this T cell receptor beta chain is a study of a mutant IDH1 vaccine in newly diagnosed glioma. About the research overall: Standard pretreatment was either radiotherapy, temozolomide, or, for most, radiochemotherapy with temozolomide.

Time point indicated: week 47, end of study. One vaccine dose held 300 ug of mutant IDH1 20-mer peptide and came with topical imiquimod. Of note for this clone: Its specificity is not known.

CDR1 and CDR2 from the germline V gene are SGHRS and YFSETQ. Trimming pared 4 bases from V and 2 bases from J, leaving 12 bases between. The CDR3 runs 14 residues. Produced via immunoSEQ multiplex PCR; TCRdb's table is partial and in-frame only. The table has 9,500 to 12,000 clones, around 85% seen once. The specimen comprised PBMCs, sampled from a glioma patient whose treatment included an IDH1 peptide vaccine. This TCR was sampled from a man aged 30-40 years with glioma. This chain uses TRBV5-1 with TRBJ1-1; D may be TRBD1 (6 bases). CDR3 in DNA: TGCGCCAGCAGCCTGGACAGTGCAAACACTGAAGCTTTCTTT. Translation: CASSLDSANTEAFF.